This T cell receptor beta chain is drawn from a study of blood T cell repertoires in COVID-19. Looked up from germline, CDR1 is LGHNA and CDR2 is YSLEER. The CDR3 spans 16 residues. J lost 5 bases, V lost 1 base, and 8 bases had no gene match. Generated by immunoSEQ multiplex PCR, the TCRdb table keeps only in-frame clones and is missing some. The sample contains roughly 49,000 clones, 85% to 95% of which appear only once. The chain carries TRBV4-3 and TRBJ1-3; 7 bases line up with TRBD1. The source material was peripheral blood. The TCR comes from a man aged 55 to 70 with COVID-19, enrolled during active disease. CDR3 protein: CASSQAAGGGRNTIYF. CDR3 in DNA: TGCGCCAGCAGCCAAGCGGCAGGGGGAGGACGAAACACCATATATTTT.